The following is a T cell receptor (beta chain) sequence with its context. This clone was found once. Its binding antigen is unknown. Nothing much larger sits one base from this clone, and base qualities are not available. The entry originates in a study of cytomegalovirus exposure and HLA in healthy donors (dated by TCRdb to the late 2010s). Study-level background: The 666 repertoires of the first cohort and the 120 or so validation repertoires were produced on the same platform, according to a later analysis. The aim of the study was to test whether cataloging public T cell receptors could identify signatures of past pathogen exposure. The study combined high-throughput TCR immunosequencing, statistical association of individual TCRs with disease status, and machine learning to predict cytomegalovirus infection status. In addition to the first cohort of 666 subjects, a separate validation cohort of over 90 different subjects was used. On the study overall, not on this receptor specifically: The study gave a list of under 200 TCR beta chains associated with cytomegalovirus. In vitro tests confirmed that a few of the cytomegalovirus-associated TCR beta chains recognize cytomegalovirus antigens. While some public TCRs were present in many individuals, most TCR sequences turned up only very rarely across donors. A later analysis had no HLA typing for the validation cohort, so co-occurrence there was scored across all 110 or so repertoires. In a later analysis, TCRs clustered in the first cohort were found to also tend to co-occur in the roughly 130 validation repertoires, with 94% of cluster scores above 0. In both the original and validation cohorts, the classifier was reported to diagnose cytomegalovirus status with high specificity and sensitivity. The authors suggested that the approach could potentially be extended to other disease states and immunological phenotypes.

Donors formed part of the validation cohort, which comprised some 120 subjects and was distinct from the first cohort of under 750 subjects. Relative to germline, V is missing 6 bases and J is missing 4 bases, with 8 bases of the junction outside any gene match. The germline V gene sets CDR1 to KGHSH and CDR2 to LQKENI. The CDR3 covers 14 residues, taking in both the cysteine and the phenylalanine. Solely the CDR3 DNA is kept, with 42 bases framed from the first base. The library was made by the immunoSEQ multiplex PCR assay. Under the source paper's analysis protocol: A statistical classification framework was built for diagnosing cytomegalovirus status from the catalog of TCR beta chain sequences. Here the immuneACCESS table is served through TCRdb, limited to in-frame sequences with V and J called. Missing clones are a known gap in these copies; in checked studies unresolved V genes cover under half, and the rest lacks a known reason. V, J and clone size derive from that table, while D and trimming were established from the DNA sequence. This sample lists under 150,000 clones; approximately 86% were detected once. 8.5% to 9.5% of the sample rests with the top ten.

This TCR was recovered from a man aged 18 to 35 in good health and CMV-seropositive. Source material: PBMCs. The rearrangement joined TRBV18 to TRBJ1-2; a stretch of 7 junction bases matches TRBD1. CDR3 protein: CASSSDRAIYGYTF. The nucleotide sequence reads as follows: TGTGCCAGCTCGTCCGACAGGGCCATCTATGGCTACACCTTC.